These T cell receptor beta chains were read from a single sample in a study of blood T cell repertoires in COVID-19. The data were produced by immunoSEQ multiplex PCR, yet TCRdb's version contains in-frame clones alone and is incomplete. The data hold approximately 250,000 clones, with about four fifths observed a single time. Sequences were obtained from peripheral blood. These receptors were collected from a man over 45 with acute or convalescent COVID-19. CDR3s include the opening cysteine and the closing phenylalanine or tryptophan. A D gene is named only where the DNA matches it firmly. Rows give clone size only sometimes, using once, few, many, or a class for an expanded clone.

J: TRBJ1-3; size: .; D: .; V: TRBV5-1; DNA: TGCGCCAGCAGCGGGACATTGAACACCATATATTTT; CDR3: CASSGTLNTIYF
J: TRBJ1-5; size: .; D: .; V: TRBV9; DNA: TGTGCCAGCAGCGTAGGGGCGGGGGGCCTTCAGCCCCAGCATTTT; CDR3: CASSVGAGGLQPQHF
J: TRBJ1-2; size: few; D: .; V: TRBV18; DNA: TGTGCCAGCTCACCGATACAGGACGGACCGCCCTTCTATGGCTACACCTTC; CDR3: CASSPIQDGPPFYGYTF
J: TRBJ2-1; size: .; D: TRBD1; V: TRBV6-1; DNA: TGTGCCAGCAGGTCACAGGGGTACGAGCAGTTCTTC; CDR3: CASRSQGYEQFF
J: TRBJ1-1; size: .; D: .; V: TRBV18; DNA: TGTGCCAGCTCACCACCGAGGGGGGAGGGCACTGAAGCTTTCTTT; CDR3: CASSPPRGEGTEAFF
J: TRBJ2-7; size: .; D: .; V: TRBV6-6; DNA: TGTGCCAGCAGTTACTCGTCGGCAGGGGTCGGCGAGCAGTACTTC; CDR3: CASSYSSAGVGEQYF
J: TRBJ1-3; size: .; D: TRBD1; V: TRBV6-5; DNA: TGTGCCAGCAAAGCGCAGGGGGTTAGTGGAAACACCATATATTTT; CDR3: CASKAQGVSGNTIYF
J: TRBJ1-6; size: .; D: TRBD1; V: TRBV5-1; DNA: TGCGCCAGCAGCCGGGACAGGTCGGAGGATTCACCCCTCCACTTT; CDR3: CASSRDRSEDSPLHF
J: TRBJ2-2; size: few; D: .; V: TRBV5-1; DNA: TGCGCCAGCAGCTCAGACAGGTCCAACACCGGGGAGCTGTTTTTT; CDR3: CASSSDRSNTGELFF
J: TRBJ1-2; size: .; D: TRBD1; V: TRBV19; DNA: TGTGCCAGTAGTATAGATTACAGGGGGCCCACTAACTATGGCTACACCTTC; CDR3: CASSIDYRGPTNYGYTF
J: TRBJ2-3; size: .; D: .; V: TRBV28; DNA: TGTGCCAGCAGTTCGCATACTAGTCCAAATACGCAGTATTTT; CDR3: CASSSHTSPNTQYF
J: TRBJ2-7; size: .; D: .; V: TRBV7-9; DNA: TGTGCCAGCAGCTTAGGGGGGACTTACTACGAGCAGTACTTC; CDR3: CASSLGGTYYEQYF
J: TRBJ2-5; size: .; D: TRBD1; V: TRBV27; DNA: TGTGCCAGCAGTTTTACAGGGGGCAGAGAGACCCAGTACTTC; CDR3: CASSFTGGRETQYF
J: TRBJ1-2; size: .; D: TRBD1; V: TRBV27; DNA: TGTGCCAGCAGTTCAAGGGCAGGGGGAAACTATGGCTACACCTTC; CDR3: CASSSRAGGNYGYTF
J: TRBJ2-7; size: .; D: TRBD1; V: TRBV9; DNA: TGTGCCAGCAGCGTAGACGGGACAGGGGCCTACGAGCAGTACTTC; CDR3: CASSVDGTGAYEQYF
J: TRBJ1-5; size: .; D: .; V: TRBV5-8; DNA: TGTGCCAGCAGCTTGGTTGCGGGAATCCCCATCCATAGCAATCAGCCCCAGCATTTT; CDR3: CASSLVAGIPIHSNQPQHF
J: TRBJ2-7; size: .; D: .; V: TRBV5-6; DNA: TGTGCCAGCAGCTCGGGGGAGGAGTGGGAGCAGTACTTC; CDR3: CASSSGEEWEQYF
J: TRBJ1-4; size: .; D: TRBD1; V: TRBV6-5; DNA: TGTGCCAGCGCGCTTTGGACAGGGAGGAGTGAAAAACTGTTTTTT; CDR3: CASALWTGRSEKLFF